Listed below are T cell receptor beta chains from one sample, sequenced in a study of beta chain features in type 1 diabetes. Measured with immunoSEQ multiplex PCR; TCRdb has only the in-frame clones, and not every one. The table lists roughly 400,000 clones, about 15% of them singletons. Sequenced input: naive CD4+ T cells from blood. These receptors originate from a woman aged 18-29 years in good health. Each CDR3 is given with its conserved first and last residue. A D gene is named only where the DNA matches it firmly. Clone size is stated in some rows and not others, as once, few, many or a class when expanded.

V	size	D	J	DNA	CDR3
TRBV6-1	NA	NA	TRBJ1-1	TGTGCCAGCGGGCGACAGAACACTGAAGCTTTCTTT	CASGRQNTEAFF
TRBV4-2	NA	TRBD1	TRBJ2-2	TGTGCCAGCAGCCTTTACAGGGGGCAAGGAACCGGGGAGCTGTTTTTT	CASSLYRGQGTGELFF
TRBV30	few	NA	TRBJ1-2	TGTGCCTGGAGTTCTAGACCACGCTATGGCTACACCTTC	CAWSSRPRYGYTF
TRBV15	few	TRBD2	TRBJ2-1	TGTGCCACCAGCCCGAAGGGGCTAGCGGGAGTCACCTACAATGAGCAGTTCTTC	CATSPKGLAGVTYNEQFF
TRBV10-3	few	TRBD2	TRBJ2-1	TGTGCCATCAGTGAGGGACTAGCGGGAAATGAGCAGTTCTTC	CAISEGLAGNEQFF
TRBV19	few	NA	TRBJ1-1	TGTGCCAGTAAGGAACAGAGCGGGAACACTGAAGCTTTCTTT	CASKEQSGNTEAFF
TRBV28	NA	TRBD2	TRBJ2-1	TGTGCCAGCAGTCGATTCCGGGGGGACTCTGGCTACAATGAGCAGTTCTTC	CASSRFRGDSGYNEQFF
TRBV30	NA	TRBD1	TRBJ1-5	TGTGCCTGGAGTGGGGACTACCGGGACAGGGACCAGCCCCAGCATTTT	CAWSGDYRDRDQPQHF
TRBV30	NA	NA	TRBJ1-1	TGTGCCTGGAGTCTCGACAGGAACACTGAAGCTTTCTTT	CAWSLDRNTEAFF
TRBV7-9	NA	TRBD1	TRBJ1-5	TGTGCCAGCAGCCTCACAGGGGGCGGTCAGCCCCAGCATTTT	CASSLTGGGQPQHF
TRBV5-4	NA	TRBD2	TRBJ2-2	TGTGCCAGCAGCTTGGTTTGGGCTAGCGGCTACCTTCTGAACACCGGGGAGCTGTTTTTT	CASSLVWASGYLLNTGELFF
TRBV7-9	NA	NA	TRBJ2-1	TGTGCCAGCAGCTTAGAGGCCATTAGTCGGGAGTTCTTC	CASSLEAISREFF
TRBV5-1	NA	NA	TRBJ2-5	TGCGCCAGCAGCTTGGGTCAACACGGGGTGGAGACCCAGTACTTC	CASSLGQHGVETQYF
TRBV9	few	NA	TRBJ1-4	TGTGCCAGCAGCGTAGAGTTGGGTCGGGATGAAAAACTGTTTTTT	CASSVELGRDEKLFF
TRBV11-1	NA	TRBD1	TRBJ1-1	TGTGCCAGCAGCTCCGGGACAGGGAACTCTGAAGCTTTCTTT	CASSSGTGNSEAFF
TRBV19	few	TRBD1	TRBJ2-7	TGTGCCAGTAGTTTACCGGGACAGGGGTCCCAGCAGTACTTC	CASSLPGQGSQQYF
TRBV19	few	NA	TRBJ2-7	TGTGCCAGTAGTATAGATCACAACTCGGGCTACGAGCAGTACTTC	CASSIDHNSGYEQYF
TRBV30	NA	NA	TRBJ1-4	TGTGCCTGGAGTGTATGGAGCCCCCGGGGTGAAAAACTGTTTTTT	CAWSVWSPRGEKLFF
TRBV18	NA	TRBD1	TRBJ1-4	TGTGCCAGCTCACCCCGACAGGGGAATGAAAAACTGTTTTTT	CASSPRQGNEKLFF
TRBV7-9	NA	NA	TRBJ1-4	TGTGCCAGCAGCTTCCTCAGGGAAGATGAAAAACTGTTTTTT	CASSFLREDEKLFF
TRBV29-1	few	TRBD1	TRBJ1-5	TGCAGCGTTGAACGGGACAGAGGTCAGCCCCAGCATTTT	CSVERDRGQPQHF
TRBV5-1	NA	NA	TRBJ2-7	TGCGCCAGCGGATCTGGACTATCACTCTACGAGCAGTACTTC	CASGSGLSLYEQYF
TRBV5-1	NA	NA	TRBJ2-3	TGCGCCAGCAGCTTGGTAGTTCCAGATACGCAGTATTTT	CASSLVVPDTQYF
TRBV6-1	few	NA	TRBJ2-4	TGTGCCAGCCGGGACACTCCCCGGGGCATTCAGTACTTC	CASRDTPRGIQYF
TRBV6-1	NA	TRBD1	TRBJ2-7	TGTGCCAGCACGTCAGGGACAGGGGGCTCCTACGAGCAGTACTTC	CASTSGTGGSYEQYF
TRBV19	few	NA	TRBJ1-5	TGTGCCAGTAGTATGAGGGGGAGCAATCAGCCCCAGCATTTT	CASSMRGSNQPQHF
TRBV19	NA	TRBD1	TRBJ1-5	TGTGCCAGCCGACAGGGGGTTACCAATCAGCCCCAGCATTTT	CASRQGVTNQPQHF
TRBV2	NA	TRBD2	TRBJ2-7	TGTGCCAGCACACTAGCGGGGCCCTACGAGCAGTACTTC	CASTLAGPYEQYF
TRBV5-1	once	TRBD2	TRBJ2-3	TGCGCCAGCAGCTTGTCTTTACTAGCGGGAGGCGATAGAACAGATACGCAGTATTTT	CASSLSLLAGGDRTDTQYF
TRBV19	few	TRBD2	TRBJ2-7	TGTGCCAGTAATCCCACCCCACGGACTAGCGGGATTTCCCAACAGTACTTC	CASNPTPRTSGISQQYF
TRBV5-1	NA	NA	TRBJ2-2	TGCGCCAGCACCTTACAGGTGCCGAACACCGGGGAGCTGTTTTTT	CASTLQVPNTGELFF
TRBV9	few	NA	TRBJ2-1	TGTGCCAGCAGCGTAGAGCCACCCCTTTACAATGAGCAGTTCTTC	CASSVEPPLYNEQFF
TRBV7-7	NA	TRBD1	TRBJ2-5	TGTGCCAGCAGCTTATCAGGGGGCCAAGAGACCCAGTACTTC	CASSLSGGQETQYF
TRBV5-6	NA	TRBD1	TRBJ2-7	TGTGCCAGCAGCTTGGTTGGGACAGCCACCTACGAGCAGTACTTC	CASSLVGTATYEQYF
TRBV6-5	few	NA	TRBJ1-1	TGTGCCAGCAGTCTCCAGGGAGGGGGGAACACTGAAGCTTTCTTT	CASSLQGGGNTEAFF
TRBV14	few	NA	TRBJ1-2	TGTGCCAGCAGCCAGGGCCCGATGTATGGCTACACCTTC	CASSQGPMYGYTF
TRBV5-1	NA	TRBD2	TRBJ2-1	TGCGCCAGCAGCTTGGCGCGACTAGCGGGAGGAAATCGGGATGAGCAGTTCTTC	CASSLARLAGGNRDEQFF
TRBV28	NA	TRBD1	TRBJ1-2	TGTGCCAGCAGTTTAGCCGTGACAGGGCGAGACTATGGCTACACCTTC	CASSLAVTGRDYGYTF
TRBV27	few	NA	TRBJ1-5	TGTGCCAGCAAGGAGTATAGCAATCAGCCCCAGCATTTT	CASKEYSNQPQHF
TRBV28	few	TRBD2	TRBJ2-7	TGTGCCAGCAGTTCCACTAGCGGGAGGTCGGACGAGCAGTACTTC	CASSSTSGRSDEQYF
TRBV9	NA	NA	TRBJ2-1	TGTGCCAGCAGCGTAGGTAGCTTGGGTAACAATGAGCAGTTCTTC	CASSVGSLGNNEQFF
TRBV15	few	NA	TRBJ1-3	TGTGCCACCAGCAGAGTTCAGTACTCTGGAAACACCATATATTTT	CATSRVQYSGNTIYF
TRBV2	few	NA	TRBJ2-5	TGTGCCAGCGGGCAGCCCAGACAAGAGACCCAGTACTTC	CASGQPRQETQYF
TRBV28	few	TRBD1	TRBJ1-1	TGTGCCAGCCGGGAACAGGGGGCAACTGAAGCTTTCTTT	CASREQGATEAFF
TRBV6-6	NA	NA	TRBJ1-2	TGTGCCAGCAGTTCAGACACTGGCTACACCTTC	CASSSDTGYTF
TRBV29-1	NA	TRBD1	TRBJ1-1	TGCAGCGTTGGTCAGACAGGGGGATCAACTGAAGCTTTCTTT	CSVGQTGGSTEAFF
TRBV7-2	NA	NA	TRBJ1-1	TGTGCCAGCAGCTTCTCCAACACTGAAGCTTTCTTT	CASSFSNTEAFF
TRBV6-4	few	NA	TRBJ2-2	TGTGCCAGCCGACAGGTGAACACCGGGGAGCTGTTTTTT	CASRQVNTGELFF
TRBV5-4	few	TRBD2	TRBJ2-7	TGTGCCAGCAGCTTGCGACTAGCGGGATACGAGCAGTACTTC	CASSLRLAGYEQYF
TRBV9	few	NA	TRBJ1-2	TGTGCCAGCAGCGGGGCGCACTATGGCTACACCTTC	CASSGAHYGYTF
TRBV30	NA	NA	TRBJ1-5	TGTGCCTGGAGTCAGGGTGGTCAGCCCCAGCATTTT	CAWSQGGQPQHF
TRBV2	few	NA	TRBJ2-6	TGTGCCAGCAGTGTTCAGGGACTGGGCGGGGCCAACGTCCTGACTTTC	CASSVQGLGGANVLTF
TRBV4-1	few	TRBD1	TRBJ1-2	TGCGCCAGCAGCCCCGGACAGGGCCAACAAGGAGCTAACTATGGCTACACCTTC	CASSPGQGQQGANYGYTF
TRBV7-9	NA	NA	TRBJ2-3	TGTGCCAGCAGCCCAACTAGGGTCGGCACAGATACGCAGTATTTT	CASSPTRVGTDTQYF
TRBV29-1	NA	TRBD2	TRBJ2-5	TGCAGCGTCCTTGCTAGCGGGAGACAGGAGACCCAGTACTTC	CSVLASGRQETQYF
TRBV30	few	NA	TRBJ2-7	TGTGCCTGGAGTGTATTGGGGGGATTCTACGAGCAGTACTTC	CAWSVLGGFYEQYF
TRBV4-3	few	NA	TRBJ1-2	TGCGCCAGCAGCCAAGTCGGACAGTTTAACTATGGCTACACCTTC	CASSQVGQFNYGYTF
TRBV5-1	few	NA	TRBJ2-5	TGCGCCAGCAGCTTGGCCGTACGAGGGCGACCAGCCCAAGAGACCCAGTACTTC	CASSLAVRGRPAQETQYF
TRBV7-3	NA	TRBD2	TRBJ2-1	TGTGCCAGCAGCTTAAGGCTAGCGGGAGGGCCCCCCAATGAGCAGTTCTTC	CASSLRLAGGPPNEQFF
TRBV5-1	few	NA	TRBJ2-5	TGCGCCAGCAGCTGGGGAGTCGAAGAGACCCAGTACTTC	CASSWGVEETQYF